A selection of T cell receptor beta chains follows, all from one sample in a study of blood T cell repertoires in COVID-19. Libraries were prepared by immunoSEQ multiplex PCR; TCRdb keeps only in-frame clonotypes and omits some of them. The sample lists tens of thousands of clones; over 80% were seen once. Material for sequencing was peripheral blood. The receptors come from a human donor with active COVID-19. The donor label of this sample is uncertain. The CDR3 runs from the conserved cysteine through the conserved F or W. A D gene is named only where the DNA matches it firmly. Clone size is shown for a subset of rows, as once, few, many or a class of expanded clone.

j_gene | abundance | v_gene | d_gene | CDR3nt | CDR3aa
TRBJ2-1 | . | TRBV19 | . | TGTGCCAGTAGTATAGATCTTTCAGGGTCGGGCAATGAGCAGTTCTTC | CASSIDLSGSGNEQFF
TRBJ2-5 | . | TRBV3-1/TRBV3-2 | . | TGTGCCAGCAGCCCCTCCGGGTCGGTTGAGACCCAGTACTTC | CASSPSGSVETQYF
TRBJ1-1 | . | TRBV30 | . | TGTGCCTGGAGTCCCACACGTGAAGCTTTCTTT | CAWSPTREAFF
TRBJ2-5 | . | TRBV30 | TRBD1 | TGTGCCTGGAGTGTAGTGGGACAGATGTACTTC | CAWSVVGQMYF
TRBJ2-1 | . | TRBV5-1 | . | TGCGCCAGCAGCTTGGATCAGGCGGGATCTAAGAATGAGCAGTTCTTC | CASSLDQAGSKNEQFF
TRBJ2-1 | . | TRBV28 | . | TGTGCCAGCAGTCCAAGACTATCGCGGAGGAATGAGCAGTTCTTC | CASSPRLSRRNEQFF
TRBJ2-5 | . | TRBV18 | . | TGTGCCAGCTCACCAAGTGTCCACAAAGAGACCCAGTACTTC | CASSPSVHKETQYF
TRBJ2-1 | . | TRBV5-1 | . | TGCGCCAGCAGCCAGTCCATTGACTACAATGAGCAGTTCTTC | CASSQSIDYNEQFF
TRBJ2-5 | . | TRBV9 | . | TGTGCCAGCAGCACGGGGGACCTAGGCCAAGAGACCCAGTACTTC | CASSTGDLGQETQYF
TRBJ1-6 | few | TRBV4-2 | . | TGTGCCAGCAGCCAACTCCCCCAGGGGAATAATTCACCCCTCCACTTT | CASSQLPQGNNSPLHF
TRBJ1-2 | . | TRBV20-1 | TRBD1 | TGCAGTGCTAGTCCCCGAGGGGGCCAAGGTGGCTACACCTTC | CSASPRGGQGGYTF
TRBJ1-2 | . | TRBV5-6 | TRBD1 | TGTGCCAGCAGCCGGGGACAGAACTATGGCTACACCTTC | CASSRGQNYGYTF
TRBJ2-2 | . | TRBV2 | TRBD1 | TGTGCCAGCGGGACAGGGACCAACACCGGGGAGCTGTTTTTT | CASGTGTNTGELFF
TRBJ2-4 | . | TRBV4-1 | TRBD2 | TGCGCCAGCAGCCAAGAAGATAGCGGGAGTTTGATTCAGTACTTC | CASSQEDSGSLIQYF
TRBJ2-7 | few | TRBV7-7 | TRBD1 | TGTGCTAGCAGCCCGGGGACAGGGCCCTACGAGCAGTACTTC | CASSPGTGPYEQYF
TRBJ2-7 | . | TRBV6-5 | . | TGTGCCAGCAGTTACTCAGGGGGCGAGCAGTACTTC | CASSYSGGEQYF
TRBJ1-2 | . | TRBV3-1/TRBV3-2 | . | TGTGCCAGCAGCCCAGGGGTCTCTCTTGGCTACACCTTC | CASSPGVSLGYTF
TRBJ2-5 | . | TRBV2 | TRBD2 | TGTGCCAGCAGAACCGGGACTAGCGGGAGGCCGGGAGAGACCCAGTACTTC | CASRTGTSGRPGETQYF
TRBJ1-5 | . | TRBV5-6 | TRBD1 | TGTGCCAGCAGCAACAGGCCAGGGGGTAGTCAGCCCCAGCATTTT | CASSNRPGGSQPQHF
TRBJ1-5 | . | TRBV25-1 | . | TGTGCCTCCACTGCGCCCCAGCATTTT | CASTAPQHF
TRBJ1-4 | . | TRBV7-2 | . | TGTGCCAGCAGCCCCAGGGGTGCGTACGAAAAACTGTTTTTT | CASSPRGAYEKLFF
TRBJ1-1 | . | TRBV28 | . | TGTGCCAGCAGTTGGGGGGGACCGAACACTGAAGCTTTCTTT | CASSWGGPNTEAFF
TRBJ1-2 | . | TRBV6-6 | . | TGTGCCAGCAGTTACTCGGAGGTTGGCTATGGCTACACCTTC | CASSYSEVGYGYTF
TRBJ2-5 | once | TRBV7-8 | TRBD1 | TGTGCCAGCAGCTTGACAGGGGTCTGGGAGACCCAGTACTTC | CASSLTGVWETQYF
TRBJ1-2 | . | TRBV2 | TRBD1 | TGTGCCAGCATACAGGGGGGCTACACCTTC | CASIQGGYTF
TRBJ2-3 | once | TRBV28 | . | TGTGCCAGCTTGGCTGATACGCAGTATTTT | CASLADTQYF
TRBJ2-3 | . | TRBV5-4 | TRBD1 | TGTGCCAGCAGCTTGCGGGACAGAGAGAGCACAGATACGCAGTATTTT | CASSLRDRESTDTQYF
TRBJ2-1 | . | TRBV2 | . | TGTGCCAGCAGTGGGCAAACCCGTGGGACATTCGCGATGGAGCAGTTCTTC | CASSGQTRGTFAMEQFF
TRBJ2-7 | . | TRBV9 | . | TGTGCCAGCAGCCCCGAGGGGAGGGGGTACGAGCAGTACTTC | CASSPEGRGYEQYF
TRBJ2-3 | . | TRBV4-2 | . | TGTGCCAGCAGCCTTTTTCAGGGGAGCGGGGCAGATACGCAGTATTTT | CASSLFQGSGADTQYF
TRBJ2-5 | . | TRBV27 | TRBD2 | TGTGCCAGCAGCCGACTAGCGGGAGGCCAAGAGACCCAGTACTTC | CASSRLAGGQETQYF
TRBJ1-3 | . | TRBV10-3 | . | TGTGCCAGCGGACGGGCCGACTACTCTGGAAACACCATATATTTT | CASGRADYSGNTIYF
TRBJ2-4 | . | TRBV2 | TRBD1 | TGTGCCAGCAGCACTACAGGGGACCAAGCCAAAAACATTCAGTACTTC | CASSTTGDQAKNIQYF
TRBJ2-1 | . | TRBV5-4 | TRBD2 | TGTGCCAGCAGCTCAGCGGGAGGATTATACAATGAGCAGTTCTTC | CASSSAGGLYNEQFF
TRBJ2-2 | few | TRBV7-3 | . | TGTGCCAGCAGCTCGACTAGCACCGGGGAGCTGTTTTTT | CASSSTSTGELFF
TRBJ1-6 | . | TRBV28 | . | TGTGCCAGCAAGGGCAGGGGTTATTCACCCCTCCACTTT | CASKGRGYSPLHF
TRBJ1-2 | . | TRBV18 | TRBD1 | TGTGCCAGCTCACCACGGACAGGGGTAGATGGCTACACCTTC | CASSPRTGVDGYTF
TRBJ2-1 | . | TRBV2 | TRBD2 | TGTGCCAGCAGAGGGAAGCGGGGGGTCCCGCACAATGAGCAGTTCTTC | CASRGKRGVPHNEQFF
TRBJ1-2 | . | TRBV10-1 | . | TGCGCCAGCAGTCCGACAGCTAACTATGGCTACACCTTC | CASSPTANYGYTF
TRBJ2-7 | . | TRBV2 | TRBD2 | TGTGCCACCACGGGGACTAGCGGCTCCTACGAGCAGTACTTC | CATTGTSGSYEQYF
TRBJ2-3 | . | TRBV11-2 | . | TGTGCCAGCAGCTTAGAGGGGGGGCGGCAGACTTCGAATTTT | CASSLEGGRQTSNF
TRBJ1-1 | . | TRBV25-1 | . | TGTGCCAGCAGTGAACTGGCAGGTGTCACTGAAGCTTTCTTT | CASSELAGVTEAFF
TRBJ2-7 | . | TRBV6-5 | TRBD1 | TGTGCCAGTTCCCACACAGGGGAGCCCTACGAGCAGTACTTC | CASSHTGEPYEQYF
TRBJ2-1 | . | TRBV5-1 | TRBD2 | TGCGCCAGCAGCTTGGCCGAGGCGGGAGTCAATGAGCAGTTCTTC | CASSLAEAGVNEQFF
TRBJ2-1 | . | TRBV28 | TRBD2 | TGTGCCAGCAGTTTTAGAATAGCGGGGCCAGAGTACAATGAGCAGTTCTTC | CASSFRIAGPEYNEQFF